Sequencing of this TCR beta chain was carried out in a study of cytomegalovirus exposure and HLA in healthy donors. Whereas donors were nominally healthy upon sampling, unrecorded immune exposures were probable. The PCR ran on 60 Vbeta and 13 Jbeta primers. Measured with immunoSEQ multiplex PCR; TCRdb has only the in-frame clones, and not every one. The top ten clones hold roughly 6.3% of a sample with roughly 130,000 clones, about 74% of them seen once. The receptor comes from a woman aged 50 to 65 in good health and CMV-seropositive. Sequenced material: PBMCs.

The CDR3 sequence: CAWGYRGGQPQHF. In nucleotides, the CDR3 is TGTGCCTGGGGCTACAGGGGCGGTCAGCCCCAGCATTTT. The rearrangement joins TRBV30 to TRBJ1-5; the match to TRBD1 covers 7 bases. In germline, CDR1 is GTSNPN, CDR2 SVGIG (reference sequence). The J segment lost 6 bases and the V segment lost 5 bases, leaving 7 bases of the junction unmatched. The CDR3 length is 13 residues.